The 32 T cell receptor beta chains given below trace back to one sample, sequenced in a study of blood T cell repertoires in COVID-19. TCRdb keeps only in-frame clones here, not all; method: immunoSEQ multiplex PCR. The table lists some 30,000 clones, about 90% of them singletons. The specimen sequenced was peripheral blood. These receptors originate from a man aged 60-69 years with active COVID-19.

The rearrangement joins TRBV11-2 to TRBJ2-5; TRBD2 is a possible D gene (6 bases). The germline V gene encodes CDR1 SGHAT and CDR2 FQNNGV. This CDR3 is 14 amino acids long. V was shortened by 6 bases and J by 4 bases, with 15 bases between the two germline ends. The CDR3 here is CASRSEGYGETQYF. The CDR3 nucleotides read TGTGCCAGCAGGTCGGAGGGGTATGGAGAGACCCAGTACTTC.

The V and J genes are TRBV11-2 and TRBJ1-2; no definite D call. CDR1 and CDR2 from the germline V gene are SGHAT and FQNNGV. Trimming took off 3 bases at V and 2 bases at J, with 7 bases between the two ends. This CDR3 contains 13 residues. The CDR3 nucleotides are TGTGCCAGCAGCTTTGGGCGAAACTATGGCTACACCTTC. This sequence encodes CASSFGRNYGYTF.

The genes are TRBV13 and TRBJ2-3; 7 bases map to TRBD2. Germline CDR1 reads PRHDT; CDR2 reads FYEKMQ (reference sequence). The J segment lost 5 bases and the V segment lost 1 base, leaving 6 bases of the junction unmatched. This CDR3 contains 15 residues. The CDR3 spells CASSLEGGALDTQYF. CDR3 in DNA: TGTGCCAGCAGCTTAGAGGGAGGGGCGTTAGATACGCAGTATTTT.

V is TRBV3-1 (or the pseudogene TRBV3-2) and J is TRBJ2-3, with 10 bases that match TRBD2. The CDR3 extends over 19 amino acids. V dropped 5 bases and J dropped 3; count of bases not matched to a gene: 17. Germline loops: CDR1 LGHDT, CDR2 YNNKEL (reference sequence). This chain's CDR3 is CASSSRLLELAGRTDTQYF. Written as DNA, the CDR3 is TGTGCCAGCAGCTCGCGTCTTTTAGAACTAGCGGGGAGAACAGATACGCAGTATTTT.

The chain links TRBV18 to TRBJ2-5; TRBD1 might be the D (6 bases). Germline V gene sequence: CDR1 KGHSH, CDR2 LQKENI. V lost 10 bases and J 1 base, leaving 13 bases between the germline ends. The CDR3 contains 13 residues. CDR3 DNA: TGTGCCACCGCCCGGGACATCCAAGAGACCCAGTACTTC. Amino acids: CATARDIQETQYF.

The chain employs TRBV6-5 and TRBJ1-2; D may be TRBD1 (5 bases). V was shortened by 0 bases and J by 3 bases, with 11 bases between the two germline ends. Germline V CDR1 and CDR2: MNHEY, SVGAGI. The CDR3 has 15 amino acids. The CDR3 nucleotides read TGTGCCAGCAGTTACTCGGGGGGGGTAGACTATGGCTACACCTTC. Amino acid sequence: CASSYSGGVDYGYTF.

The chain employs TRBV24-1 and TRBJ2-1; D is perhaps TRBD2 (6 bases). V lost 4 bases and J 4 bases, leaving 10 bases between the germline ends. Germline V gene sequence: CDR1 KGHDR, CDR2 SFDVKD. The CDR3 length is 14 residues. The CDR3 loop reads CATSDLGGYNEQFF. The DNA for the CDR3 is TGTGCCACCAGTGACCTCGGGGGATACAATGAGCAGTTCTTC.

The chain uses TRBV6-2 or TRBV6-3 and TRBJ2-7; TRBD2 might be the D (7 bases). CDR3 length equals 15 residues. Germline V CDR1 and CDR2: MNHEY, SVGEGT. V was pared by 6 bases and J by 1 base, with 16 bases between. CDR3 residues: CASSRGGGLSYEQYF. CDR3 nucleotide sequence: TGTGCCAGCAGCCGTGGGGGGGGCCTATCCTACGAGCAGTACTTC.

The chain couples TRBV5-4 to TRBJ1-3, with TRBD1 matching 7 bases. CDR1 is SGHNT, CDR2 YYREEE, per germline (reference sequence). The ends lost 4 bases at V and 2 bases at J; junction bases unmatched: 6. The CDR3 totals 15 residues. CDR3 in DNA: TGTGCCAGCAGCCGACAGGGTTCGGCTGGAAACACCATATATTTT. Translating it yields CASSRQGSAGNTIYF.

The chain employs TRBV2 and TRBJ1-1, with 7 bases aligning to TRBD1. The CDR3 runs 13 residues. J was trimmed by 1 base and V by 8 bases; bases with no gene match: 4. Germline V CDR1 and CDR2: SNHLY, FYNNEI. The CDR3 loop is CASGTDWNTEAFF. Here the CDR3 DNA reads TGTGCCAGCGGGACAGACTGGAACACTGAAGCTTTCTTT. The entire variable domain, with the rest obtained from reference TRBV2 and TRBJ1-1, is as follows: EPEVTQTPSHQVTQMGQEVILRCVPISNHLYFYWYRQILGQKVEFLVSFYNNEISEKSEIFDDQFSVERPDGSNFTLKIRSTKLEDSAMYFCASGTDWNTEAFFGQGTRLTVV.

V gene TRBV7-9 combines with J gene TRBJ1-2; 8 nucleotides agree with TRBD1. CDR3 length: 14 residues. J lost 3 bases, V lost 4 bases, and 4 bases had no gene match. Per germline, CDR1 SEHNR and CDR2 FQNEAQ (reference sequence). In DNA, the CDR3 is TGTGCCAGCAGCTCAGGGGGCTGGGACTATGGCTACACCTTC. The encoded protein is CASSSGGWDYGYTF.

The J gene is TRBJ1-5, the V gene TRBV19; TRBD1 aligns across 9 bases. The germline V gene encodes CDR1 LNHDA and CDR2 SQIVND (reference sequence). The CDR3 totals 15 residues. The V gene end was trimmed by 3 bases and the J gene end by 6 bases; junction bases not matched to a gene: 6. The CDR3 is CASSIPGQGTQPQHF. DNA of the CDR3: TGTGCCAGTAGTATTCCGGGACAGGGTACTCAGCCCCAGCATTTT.

The V call is TRBV4-1, the J call TRBJ1-1; TRBD1 might be the D (5 bases). Looked up from germline, CDR1 is MGHRA and CDR2 is YSYEKL. V was cut by 1 base and J by 1 base, with 16 bases left in between. The CDR3 extends over 17 amino acids. The CDR3: CASSQAMGRGQNTEAFF. In DNA, the CDR3 is TGCGCCAGCAGCCAAGCCATGGGAAGGGGCCAGAACACTGAAGCTTTCTTT.

This sequence joins TRBV24-1 and TRBJ1-1, with 9 bases matching TRBD1. The CDR3 is 17 amino acids. The junction had 13 bases not matched to a gene; V was cut back by 4 bases and J by 5 bases. Looked up from germline, CDR1 is KGHDR and CDR2 is SFDVKD. The CDR3, as DNA: TGTGCCACCAGTGACGGGCCGGGACAGGGTGGACGGACTGAAGCTTTCTTT. Translating gives CATSDGPGQGGRTEAFF.

On this clone: The sample holds other DNA sequences that translate to the same CDR3. The CDR3 bases are TGTGCCAGTAGTCCCGGACAGGGGACCTACGAGCAGTACTTC. It codes for CASSPGQGTYEQYF. The V call is TRBV19, the J call TRBJ2-7; 9 nucleotides match TRBD1. The CDR3 covers 14 residues. Trimming at V came to 5 bases and at J to 2 bases, leaving 4 bases not matched to a gene. Germline V gene lookup returns CDR1 LNHDA and CDR2 SQIVND (reference sequence).

In nucleotides, the CDR3 is TGTGCCAGCAGCTCCCCGAAGGGGGCTGGAAACACCGGGGAGCTGTTTTTT. As protein: CASSSPKGAGNTGELFF. The chain links TRBV5-4 to TRBJ2-2; 7 bases fit TRBD1. The V gene end was trimmed by 3 bases and the J gene end by 2 bases; junction bases not matched to a gene: 10. Germline CDR1 reads SGHNT; CDR2 reads YYREEE (reference sequence). The length of the CDR3 is 17 residues.

The rearrangement links TRBV6-7 to TRBJ2-6; TRBD2 is a possible D gene (6 bases). TRBV6-7 is noted as an ORF with a role that remains uncertain. This CDR3 comprises 16 residues. V shed 6 bases and J shed 4 bases, with 16 bases lying between them. CDR3 coding DNA: TGTGCCAGCAGACCGCGCGGAGGGTCCGGGGCCAACGTCCTGACTTTC. As protein: CASRPRGGSGANVLTF.

The chain carries TRBV7-3 and TRBJ2-3, with 9 bases that match TRBD1. Germline V gives CDR1 SGHTA, CDR2 FQGTGA. Unmatched junction bases numbered 4, after V lost 8 bases and J lost 1 base. The CDR3 extends over 14 amino acids. The CDR3: CASGRDRGTDTQYF. In DNA form, the CDR3 reads TGTGCCAGCGGCCGGGACAGGGGCACAGATACGCAGTATTTT.

This clone was detected a few times. Sequence at one end of the junction differs from germline and may be a read error. The chain combines TRBV5-6 with TRBJ2-7; 7 nucleotides line up with TRBD1. The CDR3 is 11 amino acids. Germline values: CDR1 SGHDT, CDR2 YYEEEE. CDR3 DNA: TGTGCCAGCAGCCGACCCCGACAGGGTGTTTTC. Translated: CASSRPRQGVF.

This chain joins TRBV7-9 and TRBJ2-7; TRBD1 agrees at 10 bases. CDR3 length: 14 residues. CDR1 is SEHNR, CDR2 FQNEAQ, per germline (reference sequence). Unmatched junction bases numbered 4, after V lost 1 base and J lost 7 bases. The CDR3 DNA is TGTGCCAGCAGCTTAGATGGGACAGGGGTAGAGCAGTACTTC. Protein: CASSLDGTGVEQYF.

This chain's CDR3 is CASSASTSGNTIYF. Written as DNA, the CDR3 is TGTGCCAGCAGCGCAAGCACCTCTGGAAACACCATATATTTT. The chain carries TRBV7-2 and TRBJ1-3; no clear D gene. Germline lookup yields CDR1 SGHTA and CDR2 FQGNSA. Trimming left V 5 bases short and J 0 bases short, with 8 bases between. This CDR3 has 14 residues.

The V call is TRBV4-2, the J call TRBJ1-5; D ambiguous. Trimming pared 1 base from V and 1 base from J, leaving 8 bases between. This CDR3 contains 15 residues. Germline V gives CDR1 LGHNA, CDR2 YNFKEQ. In nucleotides, the CDR3 is TGTGCCAGCAGCCAAGTAATAGCAAGCAATCAGCCCCAGCATTTT. This sequence encodes CASSQVIASNQPQHF.

This clone was recorded once. V usage is TRBV9 and J usage is TRBJ2-7; D might be TRBD1 (6 bases). Germline CDR1 reads SGDLS; CDR2 reads YYNGEE. Between the trimmed V and J ends, which lost 0 bases and 4 bases, there was a span of 11 bases. The CDR3 has 14 residues. The CDR3 protein is CASSVGQGMYEQYF. CDR3 bases: TGTGCCAGCAGCGTAGGGCAGGGGATGTACGAGCAGTACTTC.

This clone was counted a few times. V is TRBV5-6 and J is TRBJ1-1, with D possibly matching TRBD1 (5 bases). CDR3 length: 15 amino acids. In germline, CDR1 is SGHDT, CDR2 YYEEEE. V dropped 0 bases and J dropped 4 bases, with 13 bases sitting between them. CDR3 region: CASSLAWGSSTEAFF. For the CDR3, the DNA is TGTGCCAGCAGCTTGGCTTGGGGCAGTAGCACTGAAGCTTTCTTT.

This chain connects TRBV12-3 or TRBV12-4 to TRBJ2-7; maybe TRBD2 (5 bases). V lost 3 bases to trimming and J lost 6 bases, with 9 bases between them. The CDR3 runs to 12 residues. The CDR3: CASSFGVPEQYF. The CDR3 region has the DNA TGTGCCAGCAGTTTCGGGGTCCCCGAGCAGTACTTC.

V usage is TRBV18 and J usage is TRBJ1-5; a possible D gene is TRBD1 (5 bases). V was trimmed by 2 bases and J by 5 bases, leaving 13 bases between them. Germline V lookup: CDR1 KGHSH, CDR2 LQKENI. The CDR3 is 15 amino acids. The CDR3 here is CASSPWGDHYQPQHF. The CDR3 region has the DNA TGTGCCAGCTCACCATGGGGGGACCACTATCAGCCCCAGCATTTT.

Concerning this clone itself: An end of the junction does not agree with germline; a read error may underlie this. The rearrangement links TRBV4-1 to TRBJ2-2; TRBD1 matches 8 bases. This CDR3 is 16 amino acids long. CDR1 and CDR2 from the germline V gene are MGHRA and YSYEKL. CDR3 protein: CASSQARTGNNGELFF. CDR3 nucleotide sequence: TGCGCCAGCAGCCAGGCCCGGACAGGGAACAACGGGGAGCTGTTTTTT.

This clone was picked up one time. This rearrangement joins TRBV5-1 to TRBJ2-3; D is undetermined. Trimming left V 4 bases short and J 0 bases short, with 6 bases between. Per germline, CDR1 SGHRS and CDR2 YFSETQ. This CDR3 is built from 13 residues. As DNA, the CDR3 is TGCGCCAGCAGCACCGGGAGCACAGATACGCAGTATTTT. Its translation is CASSTGSTDTQYF.

The chain carries TRBV5-4 and TRBJ1-1; D not resolved. The V gene lost 2 bases and the J gene lost 2 bases, with 16 bases spanning the gap. The CDR3 is 16 amino acids. Germline assignment: CDR1 SGHNT and CDR2 YYREEE (reference sequence). CDR3 DNA sequence: TGTGCCAGCAGCTTTAGTCACCCACCGGGAAACACTGAAGCTTTCTTT. Amino acids: CASSFSHPPGNTEAFF.

The rearrangement uses TRBV6-4 and TRBJ1-2; TRBD1 matches at 10 bases. Germline trimming cut 6 bases from V and 2 bases from J; bases unmatched to any gene: 3. The CDR3 runs to 14 residues. The germline V gene has CDR1 MRHNA and CDR2 SNTAGT. CDR3 amino acids: CASSPGQGNYGYTF. CDR3 DNA: TGTGCCAGCAGCCCGGGACAGGGGAACTATGGCTACACCTTC.

The V call is TRBV4-3, the J call TRBJ1-3; a possible D gene is TRBD1 (5 bases). Deletions cut 4 bases from V and 0 bases from J, with 13 bases between. The CDR3 is 16 residues long. CDR1 and CDR2 from the germline V gene are LGHNA and YSLEER. The CDR3 sequence is CASSPDSSVSGNTIYF. The CDR3 DNA is TGCGCCAGCAGCCCCGACAGCTCGGTCTCTGGAAACACCATATATTTT.

The chain links TRBV2 to TRBJ2-5, with TRBD2 matching over 8 bases. The V gene's germline CDR1 is SNHLY and CDR2 FYNNEI. After removal of 6 bases from V and 2 bases from J, the junction contained 8 bases not matched to a gene. CDR3 length equals 15 residues. The CDR3 loop reads CASSKEAGGQETQYF. The CDR3 coding sequence is TGTGCCAGCAGCAAAGAGGCGGGGGGACAAGAGACCCAGTACTTC.